This T cell receptor (beta chain) was retrieved from a study of blood T cell repertoires in COVID-19. The trim removed 6 bases at V and 6 bases at J, leaving 5 bases unmatched. This CDR3 is built from 14 residues. The V gene's germline CDR1 is LNHDA and CDR2 SQIVND (reference sequence). Only in-frame clones appear in the TCRdb table, and some are missing; sequencing was by immunoSEQ multiplex PCR. The sample has fewer than 40,000 clones, around 85% seen once; the top ten hold approximately 15%. V usage is TRBV19 and J usage is TRBJ2-6; 7 nucleotides line up with TRBD1. Sequencing was done on a sample of peripheral blood. This clonotype originated in a human donor in a cohort sampled during active COVID-19. Here the CDR3 DNA reads TGTGCCAGTAGCGAAGGGACAGTGGCCAACGTCCTGACTTTC. Its protein product is CASSEGTVANVLTF.